A single T cell receptor beta chain is shown here with its context. What it recognizes is unknown. CDR1 is KGHSH and CDR2 is LQKENI in the germline V gene. The CDR3 runs to 15 residues. The germline V and J ends were trimmed by 6 bases and 0 bases, with 12 bases remaining between them. Using its own MiXCR run on the 5' RACE reads, TCRdb lists one record per CDR3 protein. This sample has approximately 190,000 distinct CDR3 sequences, with 18% found just once. These data belong to a study of T-cell memory formation after mild COVID-19. On the study more broadly: Clusters were largely donor specific.

Study outcomes and limitations: There was a balanced CD4/CD8 profile in clones contracting day 15 to 85, and later expanders leaned CD4+.

The sequencing input was PBMCs or a T cell subset sorted from them (not recorded which). The clonotype comes from an adult woman who had mild COVID-19 (a few samples of this study predate the infection). Cell type and time point are not known. V and J are TRBV18 and TRBJ2-4; D not resolved. DNA of the CDR3: TGTGCCAGCTCCCCAAGATTGTTAGCCAAAAACATTCAGTACTTC. Translating gives CASSPRLLAKNIQYF.